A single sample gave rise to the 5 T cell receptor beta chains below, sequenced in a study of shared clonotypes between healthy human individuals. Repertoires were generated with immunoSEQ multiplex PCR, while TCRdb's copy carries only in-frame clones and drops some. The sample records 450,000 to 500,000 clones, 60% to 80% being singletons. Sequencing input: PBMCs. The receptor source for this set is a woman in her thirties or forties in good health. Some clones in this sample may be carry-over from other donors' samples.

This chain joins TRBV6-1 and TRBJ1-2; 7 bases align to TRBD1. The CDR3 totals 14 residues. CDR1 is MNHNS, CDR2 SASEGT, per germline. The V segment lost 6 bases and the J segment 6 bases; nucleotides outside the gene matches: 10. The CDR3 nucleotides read TGTGCCAGCAGCCAGGAGGGGGCGGTAAATGGCTACACCTTC. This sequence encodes CASSQEGAVNGYTF.

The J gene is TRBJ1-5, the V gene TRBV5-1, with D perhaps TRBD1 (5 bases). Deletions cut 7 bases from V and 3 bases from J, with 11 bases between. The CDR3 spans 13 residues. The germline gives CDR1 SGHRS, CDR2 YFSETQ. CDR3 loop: CASSGAPNQPQHF. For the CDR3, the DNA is TGCGCCAGCTCCGGGGCTCCCAATCAGCCCCAGCATTTT.

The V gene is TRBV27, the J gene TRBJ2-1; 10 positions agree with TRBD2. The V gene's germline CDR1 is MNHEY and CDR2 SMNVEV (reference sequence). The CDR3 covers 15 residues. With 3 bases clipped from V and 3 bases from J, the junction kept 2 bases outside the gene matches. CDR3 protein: CASSLRTSGYNEQFF. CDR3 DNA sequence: TGTGCCAGCAGTTTGAGGACTAGCGGCTACAATGAGCAGTTCTTC.

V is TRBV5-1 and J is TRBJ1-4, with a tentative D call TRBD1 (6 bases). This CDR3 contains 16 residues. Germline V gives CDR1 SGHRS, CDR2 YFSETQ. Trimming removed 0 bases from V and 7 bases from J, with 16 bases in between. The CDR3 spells CASSLGKTGLSEKLFF. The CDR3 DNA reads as TGCGCCAGCAGCTTGGGAAAAACAGGGCTGAGTGAAAAACTGTTTTTT.

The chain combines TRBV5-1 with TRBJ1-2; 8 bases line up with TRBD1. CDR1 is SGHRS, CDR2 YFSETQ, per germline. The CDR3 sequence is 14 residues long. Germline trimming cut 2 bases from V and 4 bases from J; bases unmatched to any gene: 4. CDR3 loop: CASSFSGGGYGYTF. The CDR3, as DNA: TGCGCCAGCAGCTTTTCAGGGGGCGGCTATGGCTACACCTTC.